The rows below give T cell receptor beta chains drawn from one sample of a study of cytomegalovirus exposure and HLA in healthy donors. Profiling relied on immunoSEQ multiplex PCR, and the TCRdb table lists in-frame clones only, not all of them. The sample has fewer than 250,000 clones; under 85% are singletons. The specimen was PBMCs. Receptors originate from a woman between 50 and 59 years old in good health and CMV-seropositive. Both conserved end residues are part of each CDR3. Each record gives: D gene, V gene, clone size, J gene, CDR3 protein, CDR3 DNA. A D gene is named only where the DNA matches it firmly. Not all rows give a size; the values are once, few, many and, for expanded clones, a class.

d_call: TRBD1; v_call: TRBV7-2; clone_size: -; j_call: TRBJ2-3; cdr3_aa: CASLNVGQGLSTDTQYF; cdr3_nt: TGTGCCAGCCTTAACGTCGGACAGGGTTTGAGCACAGATACGCAGTATTTT
d_call: TRBD1; v_call: TRBV5-4; clone_size: -; j_call: TRBJ2-3; cdr3_aa: CASSWVQGGTDTQYF; cdr3_nt: TGTGCCAGCAGCTGGGTACAGGGGGGCACAGATACGCAGTATTTT
d_call: TRBD1; v_call: TRBV7-6; clone_size: -; j_call: TRBJ1-1; cdr3_aa: CASSLDRGTEAFF; cdr3_nt: TGTGCCAGCAGCCTGGACAGGGGAACTGAAGCTTTCTTT
d_call: -; v_call: TRBV7-2; clone_size: few; j_call: TRBJ2-7; cdr3_aa: CASSLSSQVSHEQYF; cdr3_nt: TGTGCCAGCAGCTTATCGTCCCAGGTATCTCACGAGCAGTACTTC
d_call: TRBD1; v_call: TRBV27; clone_size: -; j_call: TRBJ2-5; cdr3_aa: CASSLGGQGATQYF; cdr3_nt: TGTGCCAGCAGTTTAGGGGGGCAGGGGGCGACCCAGTACTTC
d_call: -; v_call: TRBV23-1; clone_size: -; j_call: TRBJ2-7; cdr3_aa: CASSQPQGADSYEQYF; cdr3_nt: TGCGCCAGCAGTCAACCGCAAGGAGCAGATTCCTACGAGCAGTACTTC
d_call: TRBD1; v_call: TRBV4-1; clone_size: -; j_call: TRBJ2-7; cdr3_aa: CASSQDGTGAGEQYF; cdr3_nt: TGCGCCAGCAGCCAAGATGGGACAGGGGCGGGTGAGCAGTACTTC
d_call: -; v_call: TRBV7-7; clone_size: -; j_call: TRBJ2-5; cdr3_aa: CASSLAGGEETQYF; cdr3_nt: TGTGCCAGCAGCTTAGCTGGGGGCGAAGAGACCCAGTACTTC
d_call: -; v_call: TRBV7-2; clone_size: -; j_call: TRBJ2-7; cdr3_aa: CASSWPGRGIHEQYF; cdr3_nt: TGTGCCAGCAGCTGGCCCGGGCGAGGGATCCACGAGCAGTACTTC
d_call: -; v_call: TRBV19; clone_size: once; j_call: TRBJ1-5; cdr3_aa: CASSPREEKVSNQPQHF; cdr3_nt: TGTGCCAGTAGTCCGAGGGAGGAGAAAGTTAGCAATCAGCCCCAGCATTTT
d_call: TRBD1; v_call: TRBV5-4; clone_size: once; j_call: TRBJ1-1; cdr3_aa: CASSLDRGVTEAFF; cdr3_nt: TGTGCCAGCAGCCTGGACAGGGGAGTAACTGAAGCTTTCTTT
d_call: TRBD2; v_call: TRBV23-1; clone_size: -; j_call: TRBJ2-1; cdr3_aa: CASIGTREANEQFF; cdr3_nt: TGCGCCAGCATCGGGACTAGAGAGGCGAATGAGCAGTTCTTC
d_call: -; v_call: TRBV5-1; clone_size: once; j_call: TRBJ2-7; cdr3_aa: CASSHRQNSYEQYF; cdr3_nt: TGCGCCAGCAGCCATCGACAGAACTCCTACGAGCAGTACTTC
d_call: -; v_call: TRBV30; clone_size: -; j_call: TRBJ1-2; cdr3_aa: CAWRSSGIYGYTF; cdr3_nt: TGTGCCTGGAGATCGTCAGGGATCTATGGCTACACCTTC
d_call: -; v_call: TRBV5-1; clone_size: -; j_call: TRBJ1-2; cdr3_aa: CASSIGLLLYGYTF; cdr3_nt: TGCGCCAGCAGCATTGGACTACTCCTCTATGGCTACACCTTC
d_call: -; v_call: TRBV6-6; clone_size: -; j_call: TRBJ2-7; cdr3_aa: CASSFRPSSSYEQYF; cdr3_nt: TGTGCCAGCAGCTTTCGCCCTTCTAGCTCCTACGAGCAGTACTTC
d_call: TRBD1; v_call: TRBV10-3; clone_size: -; j_call: TRBJ1-2; cdr3_aa: CAISAAARDRRYGYTF; cdr3_nt: TGTGCCATCAGTGCCGCCGCTCGGGACAGACGCTATGGCTACACCTTC
d_call: TRBD1; v_call: TRBV19; clone_size: once; j_call: TRBJ2-5; cdr3_aa: CASSINRGRETQYF; cdr3_nt: TGTGCCAGTAGTATCAACAGGGGGCGGGAGACCCAGTACTTC
d_call: -; v_call: TRBV5-1; clone_size: -; j_call: TRBJ1-5; cdr3_aa: CASSLGAENQPQHF; cdr3_nt: TGCGCCAGCAGCTTGGGAGCGGAAAATCAGCCCCAGCATTTT
d_call: -; v_call: TRBV6-5; clone_size: -; j_call: TRBJ1-5; cdr3_aa: CASSYSQGYQPQHF; cdr3_nt: TGTGCCAGCAGTTACTCGCAGGGCTATCAGCCCCAGCATTTT
d_call: -; v_call: TRBV6-6; clone_size: few; j_call: TRBJ2-7; cdr3_aa: CASLNLLGGGREQYF; cdr3_nt: TGTGCCAGCCTCAACTTACTGGGAGGGGGACGCGAGCAGTACTTC
d_call: TRBD1; v_call: TRBV9; clone_size: -; j_call: TRBJ1-2; cdr3_aa: CASSVMGQGAGGYTF; cdr3_nt: TGTGCCAGCAGCGTAATGGGACAGGGGGCCGGCGGCTACACCTTC
d_call: TRBD1; v_call: TRBV2; clone_size: -; j_call: TRBJ1-6; cdr3_aa: CASRGTAGASPLHF; cdr3_nt: TGTGCCAGCAGGGGGACAGCCGGAGCTTCACCCCTCCACTTT
d_call: -; v_call: TRBV6-5; clone_size: -; j_call: TRBJ1-6; cdr3_aa: CASSYSGGMNSPLHF; cdr3_nt: TGTGCCAGCAGTTACTCCGGGGGAATGAATTCACCCCTCCACTTT
d_call: TRBD2; v_call: TRBV4-1; clone_size: -; j_call: TRBJ2-4; cdr3_aa: CASSQEGTSGGAEAKNIQYF; cdr3_nt: TGCGCCAGCAGCCAAGAGGGAACTAGCGGGGGGGCCGAGGCCAAAAACATTCAGTACTTC
d_call: -; v_call: TRBV7-2; clone_size: -; j_call: TRBJ2-7; cdr3_aa: CASSSGAISGGYEQYF; cdr3_nt: TGTGCCAGCAGCTCAGGCGCTATTAGCGGAGGCTACGAGCAGTACTTC
d_call: TRBD1; v_call: TRBV7-9; clone_size: -; j_call: TRBJ2-6; cdr3_aa: CASSLGDSSSGANVLTF; cdr3_nt: TGTGCCAGCAGCTTAGGGGACAGTAGCTCTGGGGCCAACGTCCTGACTTTC